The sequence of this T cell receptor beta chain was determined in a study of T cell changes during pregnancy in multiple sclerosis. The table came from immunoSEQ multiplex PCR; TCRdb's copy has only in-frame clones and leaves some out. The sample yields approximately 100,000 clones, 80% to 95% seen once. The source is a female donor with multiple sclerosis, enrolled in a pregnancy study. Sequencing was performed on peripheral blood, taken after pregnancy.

For the CDR3, the DNA is TGTGCCAGCAGTGATGTTGGGAAGGGGATGAGTTCCGGGGGCTACACCTTC. Protein: CASSDVGKGMSSGGYTF. V and J are TRBV6-1 and TRBJ1-2; tentatively, D is TRBD1 (5 bases). Germline V lookup: CDR1 MNHNS, CDR2 SASEGT. V lost 3 bases and J 8 bases, leaving 25 bases between the germline ends. This CDR3 comprises 17 residues.